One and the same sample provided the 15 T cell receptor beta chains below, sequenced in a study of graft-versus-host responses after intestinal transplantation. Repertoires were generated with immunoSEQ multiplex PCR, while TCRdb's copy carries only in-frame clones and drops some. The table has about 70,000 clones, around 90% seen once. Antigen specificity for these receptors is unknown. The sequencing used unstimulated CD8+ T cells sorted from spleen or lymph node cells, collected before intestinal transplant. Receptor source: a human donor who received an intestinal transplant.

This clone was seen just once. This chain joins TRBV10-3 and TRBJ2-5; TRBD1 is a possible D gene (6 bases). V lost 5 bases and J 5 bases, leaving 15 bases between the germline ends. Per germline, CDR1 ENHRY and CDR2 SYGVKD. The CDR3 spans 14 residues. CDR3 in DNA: TGTGCCATCAGTCACAGGGACCTCGGGGAGACCCAGTACTTC. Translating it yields CAISHRDLGETQYF.

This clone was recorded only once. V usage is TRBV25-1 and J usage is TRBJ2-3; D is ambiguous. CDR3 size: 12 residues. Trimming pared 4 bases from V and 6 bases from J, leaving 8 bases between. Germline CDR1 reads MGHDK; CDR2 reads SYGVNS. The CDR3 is CASSAPGDTQYF. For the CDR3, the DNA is TGTGCCAGCAGTGCGCCCGGGGATACGCAGTATTTT. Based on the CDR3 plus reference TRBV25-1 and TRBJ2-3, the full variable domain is EADIYQTPRYLVIGTGKKITLECSQTMGHDKMYWYQQDPGMELHLIHYSYGVNSTEKGDLSSESTVSRIRTEHFPLTLESARPSHTSQYLCASSAPGDTQYFGPGTRLTVL.

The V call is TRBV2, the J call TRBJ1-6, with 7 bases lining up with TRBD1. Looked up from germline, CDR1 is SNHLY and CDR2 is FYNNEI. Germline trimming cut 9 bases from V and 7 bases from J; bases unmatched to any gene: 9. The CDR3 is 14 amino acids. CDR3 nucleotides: TGTGCCAGTCGAGACGGGACAGCCAATTCACCCCTCCACTTT. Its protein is CASRDGTANSPLHF.

CDR3 amino acids: CASSFYGGGTYEQYF. CDR3 bases: TGCGCCAGCAGCTTTTATGGAGGGGGCACCTACGAGCAGTACTTC. The genes are TRBV5-1 and TRBJ2-7; tentative D call: TRBD1 (7 bases). CDR3 length: 15 amino acids. The germline V gene encodes CDR1 SGHRS and CDR2 YFSETQ. The ends were cut back, 2 bases at V and 2 bases at J, with 14 bases in the middle.

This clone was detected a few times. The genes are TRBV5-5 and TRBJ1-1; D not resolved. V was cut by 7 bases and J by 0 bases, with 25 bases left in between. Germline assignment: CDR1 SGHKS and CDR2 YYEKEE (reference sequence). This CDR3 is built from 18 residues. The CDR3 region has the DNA TGTGCCAGCGACCAGACGGAGGGAGGATCCATCATGAACACTGAAGCTTTCTTT. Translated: CASDQTEGGSIMNTEAFF.

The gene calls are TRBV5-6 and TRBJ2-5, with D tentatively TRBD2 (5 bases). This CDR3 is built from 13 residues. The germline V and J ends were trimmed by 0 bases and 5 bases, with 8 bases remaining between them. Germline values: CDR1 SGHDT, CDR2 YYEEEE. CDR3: CASSLGAGETQYF. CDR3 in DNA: TGTGCCAGCAGCTTGGGGGCGGGTGAGACCCAGTACTTC.

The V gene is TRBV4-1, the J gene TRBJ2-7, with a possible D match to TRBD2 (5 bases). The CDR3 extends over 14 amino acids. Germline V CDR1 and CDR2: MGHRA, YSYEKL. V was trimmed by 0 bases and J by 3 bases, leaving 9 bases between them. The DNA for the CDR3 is TGCGCCAGCAGCCAAGACCTCGGGGTCTACGAGCAGTACTTC. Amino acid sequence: CASSQDLGVYEQYF.

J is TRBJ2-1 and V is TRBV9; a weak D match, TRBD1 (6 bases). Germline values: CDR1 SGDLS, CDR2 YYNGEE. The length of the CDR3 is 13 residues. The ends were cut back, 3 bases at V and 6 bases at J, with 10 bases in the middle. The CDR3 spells CASSEGDGNEQFF. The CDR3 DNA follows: TGTGCCAGCAGCGAGGGGGACGGCAATGAGCAGTTCTTC.

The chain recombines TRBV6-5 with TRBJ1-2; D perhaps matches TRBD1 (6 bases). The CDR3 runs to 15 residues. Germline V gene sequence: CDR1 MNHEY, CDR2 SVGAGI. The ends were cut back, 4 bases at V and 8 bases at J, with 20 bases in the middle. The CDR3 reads CASSFVPRGAEGYTF. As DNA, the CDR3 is TGTGCCAGCAGTTTTGTCCCTCGGGGGGCGGAGGGCTACACCTTC.

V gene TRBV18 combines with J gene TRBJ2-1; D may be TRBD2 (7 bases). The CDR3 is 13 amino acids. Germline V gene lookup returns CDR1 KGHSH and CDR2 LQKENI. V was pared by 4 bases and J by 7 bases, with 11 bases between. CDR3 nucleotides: TGTGCCAGCTCACAAGGGGGGGGAAATGAGCAGTTCTTC. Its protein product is CASSQGGGNEQFF.

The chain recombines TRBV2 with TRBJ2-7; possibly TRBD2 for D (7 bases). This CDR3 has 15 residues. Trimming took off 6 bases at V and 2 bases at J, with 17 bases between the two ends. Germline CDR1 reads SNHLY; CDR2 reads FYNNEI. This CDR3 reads CASRGTGTTAYEQYF. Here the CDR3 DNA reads TGTGCCAGCAGGGGAACAGGGACTACCGCCTACGAGCAGTACTTC.

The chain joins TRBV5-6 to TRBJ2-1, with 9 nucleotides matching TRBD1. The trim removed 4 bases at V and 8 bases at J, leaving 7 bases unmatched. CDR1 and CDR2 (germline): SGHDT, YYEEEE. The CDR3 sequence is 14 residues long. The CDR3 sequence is CASSPGQGRHEQFF. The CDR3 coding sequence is TGTGCCAGCAGCCCCGGACAGGGGAGACATGAGCAGTTCTTC. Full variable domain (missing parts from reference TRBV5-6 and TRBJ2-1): DAGVTQSPTHLIKTRGQQVTLRCSPKSGHDTVSWYQQALGQGPQFIFQYYEEEERQRGNFPDRFSGHQFPNYSSELNVNALLLGDSALYLCASSPGQGRHEQFFGPGTRLTVL.

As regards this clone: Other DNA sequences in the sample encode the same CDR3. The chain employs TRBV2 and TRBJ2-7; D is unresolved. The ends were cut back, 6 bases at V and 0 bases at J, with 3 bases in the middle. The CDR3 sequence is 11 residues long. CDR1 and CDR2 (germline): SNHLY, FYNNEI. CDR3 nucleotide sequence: TGTGCCAGCAGGAGCTCCTACGAGCAGTACTTC. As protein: CASRSSYEQYF.

Written as DNA, the CDR3 is TGTGCCAGCAGCCCGACAGGGGTGGGGGAGCAGTACTTC. It codes for CASSPTGVGEQYF. The rearrangement uses TRBV7-9 and TRBJ2-7; TRBD1 agrees at 8 bases. This CDR3 is 13 amino acids long. The V and J ends lost 5 bases and 7 bases, in that order; junction bases with no gene match: 7. The V gene's germline CDR1 is SEHNR and CDR2 FQNEAQ (reference sequence).

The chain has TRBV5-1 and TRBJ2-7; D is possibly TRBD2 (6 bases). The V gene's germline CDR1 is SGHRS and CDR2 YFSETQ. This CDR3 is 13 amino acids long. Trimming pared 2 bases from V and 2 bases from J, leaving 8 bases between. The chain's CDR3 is CASSFGGTYEQYF. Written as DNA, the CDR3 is TGCGCCAGCAGCTTTGGAGGGACCTACGAGCAGTACTTC. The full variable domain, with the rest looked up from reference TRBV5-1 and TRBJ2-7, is KAGVTQTPRYLIKTRGQQVTLSCSPISGHRSVSWYQQTPGQGLQFLFEYFSETQRNKGNFPGRFSGRQFSNSRSEMNVSTLELGDSALYLCASSFGGTYEQYFGPGTRLTVT.